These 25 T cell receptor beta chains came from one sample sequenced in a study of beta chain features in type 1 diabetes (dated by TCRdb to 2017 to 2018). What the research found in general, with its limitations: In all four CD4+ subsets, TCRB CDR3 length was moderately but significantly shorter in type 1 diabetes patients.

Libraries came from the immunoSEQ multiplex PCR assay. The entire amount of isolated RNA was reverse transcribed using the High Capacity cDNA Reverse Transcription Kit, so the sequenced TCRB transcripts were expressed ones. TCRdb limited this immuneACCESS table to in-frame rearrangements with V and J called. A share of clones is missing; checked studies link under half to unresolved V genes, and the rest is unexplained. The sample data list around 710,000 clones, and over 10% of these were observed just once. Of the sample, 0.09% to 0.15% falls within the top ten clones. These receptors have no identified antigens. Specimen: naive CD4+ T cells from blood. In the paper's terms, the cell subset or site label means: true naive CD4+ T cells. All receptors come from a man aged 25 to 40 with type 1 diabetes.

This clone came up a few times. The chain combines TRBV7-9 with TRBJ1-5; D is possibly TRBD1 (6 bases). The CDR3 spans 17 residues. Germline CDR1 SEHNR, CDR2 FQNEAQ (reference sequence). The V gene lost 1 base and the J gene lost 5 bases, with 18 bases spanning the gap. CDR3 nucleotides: TGTGCCAGCAGCTTAGAAAAGCCGGGGACATGGCATCAGCCCCAGCATTTT. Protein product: CASSLEKPGTWHQPQHF.

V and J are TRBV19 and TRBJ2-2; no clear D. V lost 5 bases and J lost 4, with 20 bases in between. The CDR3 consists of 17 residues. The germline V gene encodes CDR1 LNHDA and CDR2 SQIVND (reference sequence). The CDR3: CASSAKTRTYPTGELFF. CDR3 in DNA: TGTGCCAGTAGTGCCAAGACAAGAACTTACCCCACCGGGGAGCTGTTTTTT.

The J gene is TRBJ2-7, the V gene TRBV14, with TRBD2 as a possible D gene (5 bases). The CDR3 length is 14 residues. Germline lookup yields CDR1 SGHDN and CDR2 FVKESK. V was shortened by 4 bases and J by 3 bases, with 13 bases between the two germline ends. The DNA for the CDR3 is TGTGCCAGCAGCCCAAAGTACGGGAACTACGAGCAGTACTTC. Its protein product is CASSPKYGNYEQYF.

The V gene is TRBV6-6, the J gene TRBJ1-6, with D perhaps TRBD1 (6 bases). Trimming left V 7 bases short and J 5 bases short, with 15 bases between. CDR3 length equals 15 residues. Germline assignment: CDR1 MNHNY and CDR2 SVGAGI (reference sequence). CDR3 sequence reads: CASILGGGHNSPLHF. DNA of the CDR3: TGTGCCAGCATCCTAGGGGGAGGACATAATTCACCCCTCCACTTT.

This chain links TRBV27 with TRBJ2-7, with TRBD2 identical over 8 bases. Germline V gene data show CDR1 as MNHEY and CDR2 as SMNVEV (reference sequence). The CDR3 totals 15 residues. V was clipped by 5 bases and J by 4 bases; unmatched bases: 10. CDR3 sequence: CASSRDRGGLYEQYF. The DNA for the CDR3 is TGTGCCAGCAGTCGGGATCGGGGGGGCTTATACGAGCAGTACTTC.

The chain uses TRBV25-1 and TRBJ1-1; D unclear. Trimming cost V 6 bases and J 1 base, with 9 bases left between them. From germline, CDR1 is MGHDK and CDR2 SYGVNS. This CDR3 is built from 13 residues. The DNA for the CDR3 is TGTGCCAGCAGACCCTCAGGGAACACTGAAGCTTTCTTT. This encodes CASRPSGNTEAFF.

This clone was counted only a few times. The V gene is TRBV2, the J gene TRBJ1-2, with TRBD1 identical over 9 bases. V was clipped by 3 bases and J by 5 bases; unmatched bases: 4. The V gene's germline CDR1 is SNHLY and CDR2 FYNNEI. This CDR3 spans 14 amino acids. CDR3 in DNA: TGTGCCAGCAGTGACGGGGGACAGGGATATGGCTACACCTTC. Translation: CASSDGGQGYGYTF.

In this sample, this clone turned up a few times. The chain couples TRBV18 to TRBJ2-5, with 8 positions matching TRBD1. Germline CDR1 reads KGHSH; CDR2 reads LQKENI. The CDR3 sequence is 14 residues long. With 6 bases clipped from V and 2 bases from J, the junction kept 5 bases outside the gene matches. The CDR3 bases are TGTGCCAGCTCGCGGACAGGGTGGCAAGAGACCCAGTACTTC. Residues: CASSRTGWQETQYF.

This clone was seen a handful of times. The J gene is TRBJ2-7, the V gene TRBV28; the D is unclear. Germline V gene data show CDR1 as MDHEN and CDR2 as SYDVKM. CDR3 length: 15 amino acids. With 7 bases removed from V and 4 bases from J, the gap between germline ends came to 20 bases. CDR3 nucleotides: TGTGCCAGCACGACCGGTGGAGCCGGATTATACGAGCAGTACTTC. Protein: CASTTGGAGLYEQYF.

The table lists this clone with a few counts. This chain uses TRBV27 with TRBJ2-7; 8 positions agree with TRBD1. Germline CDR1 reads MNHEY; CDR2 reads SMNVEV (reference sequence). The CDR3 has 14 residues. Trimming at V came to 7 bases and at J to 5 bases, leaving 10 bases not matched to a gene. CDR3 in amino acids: CASKWGDRSNEQYF. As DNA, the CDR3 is TGTGCCAGCAAGTGGGGGGACAGGTCCAACGAGCAGTACTTC.

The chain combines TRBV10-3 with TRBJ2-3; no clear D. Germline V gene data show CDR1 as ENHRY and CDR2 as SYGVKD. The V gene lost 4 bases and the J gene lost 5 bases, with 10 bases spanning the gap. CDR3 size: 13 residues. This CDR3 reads CAISVLVGDTQYF. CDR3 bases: TGTGCCATCAGTGTCTTGGTTGGAGATACGCAGTATTTT.

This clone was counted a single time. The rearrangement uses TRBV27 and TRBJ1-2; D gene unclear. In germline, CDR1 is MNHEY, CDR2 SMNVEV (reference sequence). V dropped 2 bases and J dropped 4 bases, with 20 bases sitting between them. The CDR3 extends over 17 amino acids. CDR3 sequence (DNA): TGTGCCAGCAGTTTAACGTCGGACGGACTTTTACCCTATGGCTACACCTTC. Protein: CASSLTSDGLLPYGYTF.

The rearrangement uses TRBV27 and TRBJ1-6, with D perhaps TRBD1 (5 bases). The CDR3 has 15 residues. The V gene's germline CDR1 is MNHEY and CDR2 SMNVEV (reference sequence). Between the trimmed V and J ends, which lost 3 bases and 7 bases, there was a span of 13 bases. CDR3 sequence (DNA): TGTGCCAGCAGTTTCTCCGGGACTTCCAATTCACCCCTCCACTTT. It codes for CASSFSGTSNSPLHF.

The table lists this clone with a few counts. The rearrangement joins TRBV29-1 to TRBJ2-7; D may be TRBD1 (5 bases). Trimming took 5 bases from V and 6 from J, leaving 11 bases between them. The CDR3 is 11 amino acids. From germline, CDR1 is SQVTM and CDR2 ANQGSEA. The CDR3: CSVLLTAEQYF. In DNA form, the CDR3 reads TGCAGCGTTCTGTTGACAGCCGAGCAGTACTTC.

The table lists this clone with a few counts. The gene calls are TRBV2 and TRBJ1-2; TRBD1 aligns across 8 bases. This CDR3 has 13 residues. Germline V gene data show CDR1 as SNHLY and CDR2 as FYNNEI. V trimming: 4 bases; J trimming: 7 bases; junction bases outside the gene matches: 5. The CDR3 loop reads CASSVGQGIGYTF. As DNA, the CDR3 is TGTGCCAGCAGTGTCGGACAGGGTATTGGCTACACCTTC.

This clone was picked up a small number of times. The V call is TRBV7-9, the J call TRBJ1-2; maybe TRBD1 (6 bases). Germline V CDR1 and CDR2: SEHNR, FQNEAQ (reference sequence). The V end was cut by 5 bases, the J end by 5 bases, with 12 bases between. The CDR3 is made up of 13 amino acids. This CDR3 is CASSHREGYGYTF. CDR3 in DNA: TGTGCCAGCAGCCACAGGGAGGGATATGGCTACACCTTC.

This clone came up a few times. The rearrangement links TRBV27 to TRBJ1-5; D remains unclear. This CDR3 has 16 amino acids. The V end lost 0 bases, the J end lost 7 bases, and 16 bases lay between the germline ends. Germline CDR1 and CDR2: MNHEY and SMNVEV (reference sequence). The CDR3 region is CASSLSSQGLGQPQHF. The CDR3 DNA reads TGTGCCAGCAGTTTATCTTCGCAAGGGTTGGGGCAGCCCCAGCATTTT.

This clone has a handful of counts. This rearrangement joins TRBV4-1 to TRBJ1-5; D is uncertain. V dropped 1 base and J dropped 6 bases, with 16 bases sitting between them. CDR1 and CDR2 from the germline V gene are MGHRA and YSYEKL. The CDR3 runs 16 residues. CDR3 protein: CASSQGNRGFGQPQHF. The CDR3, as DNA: TGCGCCAGCAGCCAAGGGAACCGAGGCTTCGGTCAGCCCCAGCATTTT.

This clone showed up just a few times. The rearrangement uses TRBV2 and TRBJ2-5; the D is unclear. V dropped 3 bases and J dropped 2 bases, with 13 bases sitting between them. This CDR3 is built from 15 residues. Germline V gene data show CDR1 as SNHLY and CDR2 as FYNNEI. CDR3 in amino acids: CASSELRGLQETQYF. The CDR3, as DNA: TGTGCCAGCAGTGAGTTGCGCGGATTGCAAGAGACCCAGTACTTC.

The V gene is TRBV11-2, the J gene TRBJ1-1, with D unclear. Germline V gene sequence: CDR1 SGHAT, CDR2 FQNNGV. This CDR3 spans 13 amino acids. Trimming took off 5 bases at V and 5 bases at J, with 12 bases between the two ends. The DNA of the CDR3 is TGTGCCAGCAGCCCGATTCGGTATACTGAAGCTTTCTTT. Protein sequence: CASSPIRYTEAFF.

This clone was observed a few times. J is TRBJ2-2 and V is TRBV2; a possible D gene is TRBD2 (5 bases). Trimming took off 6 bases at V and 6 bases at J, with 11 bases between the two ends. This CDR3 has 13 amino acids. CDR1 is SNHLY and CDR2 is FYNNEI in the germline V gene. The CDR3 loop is CASSLLDAGELFF. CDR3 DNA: TGTGCCAGCAGCCTACTAGACGCCGGGGAGCTGTTTTTT. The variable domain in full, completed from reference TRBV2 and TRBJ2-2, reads EPEVTQTPSHQVTQMGQEVILRCVPISNHLYFYWYRQILGQKVEFLVSFYNNEISEKSEIFDDQFSVERPDGSNFTLKIRSTKLEDSAMYFCASSLLDAGELFFGEGSRLTVL.

CDR3 sequence (DNA): TGTGCCAGCAGCGTTCATGGGACTGGGACCTACGAGCAGTACTTC. Amino acid sequence: CASSVHGTGTYEQYF. The V call is TRBV9, the J call TRBJ2-7; D may be TRBD2 (6 bases). Trimming took off 2 bases at V and 2 bases at J, with 14 bases between the two ends. Germline assignment: CDR1 SGDLS and CDR2 YYNGEE. The CDR3 runs to 15 residues.

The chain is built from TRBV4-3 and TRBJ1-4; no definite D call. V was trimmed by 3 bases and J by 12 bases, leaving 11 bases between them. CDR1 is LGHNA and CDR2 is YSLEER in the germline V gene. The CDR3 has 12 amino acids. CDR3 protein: CASSQPDAELFF. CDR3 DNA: TGCGCCAGCAGCCAGCCAGACGCGGAACTGTTTTTT.

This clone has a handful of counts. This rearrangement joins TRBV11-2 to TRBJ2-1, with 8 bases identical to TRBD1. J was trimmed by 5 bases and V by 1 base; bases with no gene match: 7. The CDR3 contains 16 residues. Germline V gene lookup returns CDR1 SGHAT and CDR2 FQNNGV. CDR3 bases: TGTGCCAGCAGCTTAGGAGGGACAGGAGAGAACAATGAGCAGTTCTTC. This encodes CASSLGGTGENNEQFF.

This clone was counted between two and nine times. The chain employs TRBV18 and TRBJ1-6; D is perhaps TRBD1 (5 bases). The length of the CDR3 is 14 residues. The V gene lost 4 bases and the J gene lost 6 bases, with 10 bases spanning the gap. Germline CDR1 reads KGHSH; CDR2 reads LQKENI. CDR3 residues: CASSRDLANSPLHF. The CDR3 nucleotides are TGTGCCAGCTCACGGGACCTTGCTAATTCACCCCTCCACTTT.